This T cell receptor (beta chain) came from a study of blood T cell repertoires in COVID-19. TCRdb's table, derived via immunoSEQ multiplex PCR, lists solely in-frame clones and lacks some. The sample carries about 230,000 clones, less than 85% recorded once. The CDR3 is 14 residues long. In germline, CDR1 is LGHDT, CDR2 YNNKEL (reference sequence). The V gene lost 7 bases and the J gene lost 9 bases, with 19 bases spanning the gap. This TCR was recovered from a woman in her 70s with active or convalescent COVID-19. This chain joins TRBV3-1 (or the pseudogene TRBV3-2) and TRBJ2-4; no reliable D call. Sequenced material: peripheral blood. The CDR3 region has the DNA TGTGCCAGCACTGACTTGACCTCCCCGAGCATTCAGTACTTC. The encoded protein is CASTDLTSPSIQYF.